This T cell receptor beta chain was recovered during a study of cytomegalovirus exposure and HLA in healthy donors. Study outcomes and limitations: Later on, an analysis showed TCR association rates differing by HLA locus, with DRB1 the most and HLA-C the fewest.

Germline lookup yields CDR1 SGHTA and CDR2 FQGNSA. The CDR3 loop spans 15 amino acids. V lost 5 bases to trimming and J lost 4 bases; unmatched junction nucleotides: 8. On this clone: Its target is not known.

Both 60 Vbeta primers and 13 Jbeta primers went into the PCR. Original analysis: It was a later analysis that counted approximately 81 million unique TCR beta chains, of which around 11 million were shared. Using immunoSEQ multiplex PCR, the repertoire was profiled, and TCRdb retains in-frame clones only, with some absent. That table supplies the V and J calls and clone size; D and trimming were determined from the DNA. The data contain roughly 140,000 clones, 60% to 80% of them seen just once; the ten biggest clones take up around 4.9%. This clonotype originated in a male donor in good health and CMV-seronegative. The source material was PBMCs. The rearrangement uses TRBV7-2 and TRBJ2-3; 8 bases match TRBD2. The CDR3 sequence: CASSTRGGLADTQYF. For the CDR3, the DNA is TGTGCCAGCAGCACCCGGGGGGGGCTGGCAGATACGCAGTATTTT. Filled out from reference TRBV7-2 and TRBJ2-3, the complete variable domain reads GAGVSQSPSNKVTEKGKDVELRCDPISGHTALYWYRQSLGQGLEFLIYFQGNSAPDKSGLPSDRFSAERTGGSVSTLTIQRTQQEDSAVYLCASSTRGGLADTQYFGPGTRLTVL.